The 20 T cell receptor beta chains below were found in one sample sequenced in a study of sequential checkpoint blockade in melanoma. Noted treatment: randomized to nivolumab then ipilimumab (arm A) or the reverse (arm B). TCRdb's table, derived via immunoSEQ multiplex PCR, lists solely in-frame clones and lacks some. This sample has 30,000 to 35,000 clones, with more than 70% found just once. Sequenced here: CD8+ T cells sorted from blood (inferred from file names), sampled from a patient given nivolumab and ipilimumab in sequence. The source of these receptors is a human donor with melanoma.

V gene TRBV2 combines with J gene TRBJ2-1, with 7 bases aligning to TRBD2. The CDR3 consists of 12 residues. Trimming cost V 8 bases and J 8 bases; bases outside gene matches: 6. Germline-derived CDR1 and CDR2 are SNHLY and FYNNEI. The CDR3 region is CASWGGPHEQFF. CDR3 coding DNA: TGTGCCAGCTGGGGAGGGCCCCATGAGCAGTTCTTC.

The chain carries TRBV27 and TRBJ2-7; 9 bases align to TRBD1. Germline V gives CDR1 MNHEY, CDR2 SMNVEV (reference sequence). The CDR3 covers 14 residues. J gave up 3 bases and V 3 bases, and 3 bases lay outside the gene matches. The DNA of the CDR3 is TGTGCCAGCAGTTTCGACAGGGGGAGCTACGAGCAGTACTTC. This translates into CASSFDRGSYEQYF.

The CDR3 spells CASSLVGGVQPQHF. The CDR3 nucleotides are TGTGCCAGCAGCTTAGTTGGAGGGGTTCAGCCCCAGCATTTT. The chain recombines TRBV5-5 with TRBJ1-5; weak D call: TRBD1 (5 bases). Looked up from germline, CDR1 is SGHKS and CDR2 is YYEKEE (reference sequence). The ends were cut back, 2 bases at V and 6 bases at J, with 12 bases in the middle. CDR3 length: 14 residues.

The V and J genes are TRBV11-2 and TRBJ2-7; D is possibly TRBD1 (5 bases). The V end was cut by 2 bases, the J end by 4 bases, with 9 bases between. The CDR3 is 13 residues long. Germline lookup yields CDR1 SGHAT and CDR2 FQNNGV. The DNA of the CDR3 is TGTGCCAGCAGCTTATCAGGGATATACGAGCAGTACTTC. It yields the protein CASSLSGIYEQYF.

V is TRBV27 and J is TRBJ2-7; tentatively, D is TRBD1 (5 bases). Germline assignment: CDR1 MNHEY and CDR2 SMNVEV (reference sequence). There are 15 residues in the CDR3. Between the trimmed V and J ends, which lost 2 bases and 3 bases, there was a span of 14 bases. The CDR3 DNA follows: TGTGCCAGCAGTTTACGAGGCAGGGTTATCTACGAGCAGTACTTC. It specifies CASSLRGRVIYEQYF.

This chain links TRBV11-2 with TRBJ1-2, with 9 bases matching TRBD1. This CDR3 spans 16 amino acids. J gave up 5 bases and V 4 bases, and 11 bases lay outside the gene matches. The V gene's germline CDR1 is SGHAT and CDR2 FQNNGV. The CDR3 DNA sequence: TGTGCCAGCAGCTCCATTGGGGACAGGGTTAAATATGGCTACACCTTC. It is translated as CASSSIGDRVKYGYTF. Drawing the rest from reference TRBV11-2 and TRBJ1-2, the complete variable domain is EAGVAQSPRYKIIEKRQSVAFWCNPISGHATLYWYQQILGQGPKLLIQFQNNGVVDDSQLPKDRFSAERLKGVDSTLKIQPAKLEDSAVYLCASSSIGDRVKYGYTFGSGTRLTVV.

V and J are TRBV27 and TRBJ2-1; possible D gene TRBD2, 5 bases. The CDR3 extends over 16 amino acids. Germline loops: CDR1 MNHEY, CDR2 SMNVEV (reference sequence). Trimming took 1 base from V and 1 from J, leaving 11 bases between them. The CDR3 nucleotides read TGTGCCAGCAGTTTATACGCAGCGGTTTCCTACAATGAGCAGTTCTTC. Encoded protein: CASSLYAAVSYNEQFF.

This chain links TRBV30 with TRBJ1-1, with D tentatively TRBD1 (6 bases). The germline V and J ends were trimmed by 0 bases and 0 bases, with 14 bases remaining between them. This CDR3 has 16 residues. Germline V CDR1 and CDR2: GTSNPN, SVGIG (reference sequence). The CDR3 coding sequence is TGTGCCTGGAGTGTTAAGGGGGGGAACCTGAACACTGAAGCTTTCTTT. This sequence encodes CAWSVKGGNLNTEAFF.

This chain connects TRBV28 to TRBJ2-7; D may be TRBD1 (5 bases). Trimming shortened V by 6 bases and J by 3 bases, and 18 bases separated the two germline ends. The CDR3 spans 15 residues. Germline loops: CDR1 MDHEN, CDR2 SYDVKM. The CDR3 protein is CASSIPGKRGYEQYF. The CDR3 coding sequence is TGTGCCAGCAGCATCCCAGGGAAAAGAGGCTACGAGCAGTACTTC.

This chain connects TRBV11-2 to TRBJ2-7; D possibly corresponds to TRBD1 (6 bases). The V gene lost 5 bases and the J gene lost 1 base, with 9 bases spanning the gap. Germline V gene sequence: CDR1 SGHAT, CDR2 FQNNGV. This CDR3 region has 13 residues. The CDR3: CASSQGTSYEQYF. Written as DNA, the CDR3 is TGTGCCAGCAGCCAAGGGACATCCTACGAGCAGTACTTC.

This chain uses TRBV4-2 with TRBJ1-3; D is perhaps TRBD1 (6 bases). Germline CDR1 reads LGHNA; CDR2 reads YNFKEQ. This CDR3 is 19 amino acids long. With 0 bases removed from V and 4 bases from J, the gap between germline ends came to 22 bases. In DNA form, the CDR3 reads TGTGCCAGCAGCCAAGATCTTCTCTGGAGTCCCGGGACAGGAAACACCATATATTTT. This sequence encodes CASSQDLLWSPGTGNTIYF.

The V gene is TRBV29-1, the J gene TRBJ2-7; D possibly corresponds to TRBD2 (6 bases). Trimming took off 0 bases at V and 2 bases at J, with 14 bases between the two ends. The CDR3 totals 15 residues. Germline V lookup: CDR1 SQVTM, CDR2 ANQGSEA. As DNA, the CDR3 is TGCAGCGTTGAAGATCCGGAGGGGATCACCTACGAGCAGTACTTC. As protein: CSVEDPEGITYEQYF.

This chain joins TRBV6-6 and TRBJ2-7; 7 nucleotides agree with TRBD1. This CDR3 contains 14 residues. After removal of 2 bases from V and 3 bases from J, the junction contained 4 bases not matched to a gene. Germline assignment: CDR1 MNHNY and CDR2 SVGAGI (reference sequence). Written as DNA, the CDR3 is TGTGCCAGCAGTTACGGGACAGCCTTCTACGAGCAGTACTTC. Translation: CASSYGTAFYEQYF.

The gene calls are TRBV9 and TRBJ1-2, with D maybe TRBD1 (6 bases). The V end was cut by 3 bases, the J end by 4 bases, with 16 bases between. From germline, CDR1 is SGDLS and CDR2 YYNGEE. This CDR3 is 15 amino acids long. The CDR3 sequence: CASSAGQGSVYGYTF. DNA of the CDR3: TGTGCCAGCAGCGCGGGGCAGGGGTCTGTCTATGGCTACACCTTC.

The chain links TRBV6-5 to TRBJ1-1; no definite D call. V dropped 0 bases and J dropped 5 bases, with 13 bases sitting between them. Per germline, CDR1 MNHEY and CDR2 SVGAGI. This CDR3 has 15 amino acids. As DNA, the CDR3 is TGTGCCAGCAGTTACTCTGGCCGTCCGTGGACTGAAGCTTTCTTT. This translates into CASSYSGRPWTEAFF.

The rearrangement joins TRBV6-5 to TRBJ2-1; TRBD2 aligns across 9 bases. Germline CDR1 reads MNHEY; CDR2 reads SVGAGI. CDR3 length equals 16 residues. Trimming took 0 bases from V and 9 from J; bases not matched to a gene: 9. The CDR3 DNA follows: TGTGCCAGCAGTTACTCGCCTCGCGGGGGGGCCCTTGAGCAGTTCTTC. This translates into CASSYSPRGGALEQFF.

The V and J genes are TRBV7-9 and TRBJ2-1, with TRBD2 identical over 8 bases. Germline V gene sequence: CDR1 SEHNR, CDR2 FQNEAQ (reference sequence). CDR3 length equals 15 residues. The V and J ends lost 3 bases and 8 bases, in that order; junction bases with no gene match: 9. CDR3 region: CASSFIRGGHYEQFF. The CDR3 DNA is TGTGCCAGCAGCTTCATTCGGGGGGGCCATTATGAGCAGTTCTTC.

The V call is TRBV4-2, the J call TRBJ2-7; the match to TRBD2 covers 7 bases. The CDR3 totals 16 residues. CDR1 and CDR2 from the germline V gene are LGHNA and YNFKEQ. J was trimmed by 0 bases and V by 5 bases; bases with no gene match: 10. The CDR3 DNA reads TGTGCCAGCAGCGAACGATATAGCGGGTTCTCCTACGAGCAGTACTTC. Protein product: CASSERYSGFSYEQYF.

The chain combines TRBV11-2 with TRBJ2-7; 7 nucleotides line up with TRBD2. V gave up 2 bases and J gave up 2 bases; unmatched junction bases: 6. Germline V gene lookup returns CDR1 SGHAT and CDR2 FQNNGV. The CDR3 runs 15 residues. CDR3: CASSLTASGPYEQYF. The DNA of the CDR3 is TGTGCCAGCAGCTTAACGGCTAGCGGTCCCTACGAGCAGTACTTC.

This chain links TRBV28 with TRBJ1-1; 8 bases are shared with TRBD1. This CDR3 spans 13 amino acids. Trimming took 8 bases from V and 1 from J; bases not matched to a gene: 3. Germline CDR1 is MDHEN and CDR2 is SYDVKM. The CDR3: CASLGQGNTEAFF. Here the CDR3 DNA reads TGTGCCAGCCTTGGACAGGGGAACACTGAAGCTTTCTTT.